The text below deals with one T cell receptor beta chain. Its cognate antigen is unknown. The data derive from a study of cytomegalovirus exposure and HLA in healthy donors. Study as a whole: The approximately 110 validation repertoires, a later analysis reported, used the same platform as the 550 to 700 repertoires from the first cohort. Overall study results and limits: Cytomegalovirus-associated status was assigned to about 150 TCR beta chains. Most TCR sequences were seen very rarely across donors, but some public TCRs occurred in many.

Profiling relied on immunoSEQ multiplex PCR, and the TCRdb table lists in-frame clones only, not all of them. The sample lists 56,000 or so clones, approximately 90% seen once, with more than 0.95% in the top ten. V was shortened by 4 bases and J by 6 bases, with 8 bases between the two germline ends. Germline assignment: CDR1 LNHDA and CDR2 SQIVND (reference sequence). The CDR3 runs 12 residues. The sequenced sample was PBMCs. The source of this sequence is a man aged 18 to 29 in good health and CMV-seronegative. The rearrangement joins TRBV19 to TRBJ2-3, with D perhaps TRBD1 (6 bases). CDR3 nucleotide sequence: TGTGCCAGTAGTACAGGGGTGGATACGCAGTATTTT. Its protein product is CASSTGVDTQYF. Together with reference TRBV19 and TRBJ2-3, the CDR3 gives the full variable domain: DGGITQSPKYLFRKEGQNVTLSCEQNLNHDAMYWYRQDPGQGLRLIYYSQIVNDFQKGDIAEGYSVSREKKESFPLTVTSAQKNPTAFYLCASSTGVDTQYFGPGTRLTVL.